These 16 T cell receptor beta chains originate from one sample sequenced in a study of T cell repertoires in cytomegalovirus infection. Via MiXCR, TCRdb re-called the reads, giving one row per CDR3 protein. Seen here are roughly 630,000 distinct CDR3 sequences, 20% to 25% observed once, and the top ten hold less than 10%. Sequencing was done on a sample of CD8+ T cells from PBMCs. These receptors all stem from a human donor in good health (CMV status not recorded). Some clones in this sample may be carry-over from other donors' samples.

The genes are TRBV15 and TRBJ2-3; 11 nucleotides match TRBD1. From germline, CDR1 is LNHNV and CDR2 YYDKDF (reference sequence). J lost 2 bases, V lost 4 bases, and 5 bases had no gene match. CDR3 size: 16 residues. The CDR3 loop is CATSTRTGGFTDTQYF. The CDR3 nucleotides are TGTGCCACCAGCACCCGGACAGGGGGCTTCACAGATACGCAGTATTTT.

In its sample, this clonotype was seen many times. The chain couples TRBV12-3 or TRBV12-4 to TRBJ2-3; no firm D call. Trimming stripped 6 bases from V and 7 bases from J, with 11 bases between. This CDR3 spans 12 amino acids. The CDR3 reads CASRGIKYTQYF. Here the CDR3 DNA reads TGTGCCAGCAGGGGGATCAAATATACGCAGTATTTT.

The V gene is TRBV29-1, the J gene TRBJ1-1; D is ambiguous. CDR1 and CDR2 (germline): SQVTM, ANQGSEA. This CDR3 region has 14 residues. V was pared by 4 bases and J by 0 bases, with 12 bases between. This CDR3 is CSVVFGQLNTEAFF. The CDR3 DNA follows: TGCAGCGTTGTATTCGGGCAACTGAACACTGAAGCTTTCTTT.

Concerning this clonotype itself: This may arise from a read error, as a much more abundant clone is one base away. The V gene is TRBV7-9, the J gene TRBJ2-5, with D possibly being TRBD1 (6 bases). This CDR3 is built from 18 residues. Germline CDR1 and CDR2: SEHNR and FQNEAQ (reference sequence). With 6 bases removed from V and 6 bases from J, the gap between germline ends came to 29 bases. CDR3 DNA sequence: TGTGCCAGCAGAAAAACGATGGTGCAGGGGCGTGTTCGAAAGACCCAGTACTTC. It is translated as CASRKTMVQGRVRKTQYF.

DNA for the CDR3: TGCAGTGCTAATGGGTACACAGATACGCAGTATTTT. It codes for CSANGYTDTQYF. The chain has TRBV20-1 and TRBJ2-3; no clear D. Germline V lookup: CDR1 DFQATT, CDR2 SNEGSKA (reference sequence). This CDR3 is built from 12 residues. The V gene lost 4 bases and the J gene lost 2 bases, with 7 bases spanning the gap.

The J gene is TRBJ2-7, the V gene TRBV10-3; the D gene could be TRBD1 or TRBD2 (5 bases each). The CDR3 totals 12 residues. V dropped 4 bases and J dropped 5 bases, with 9 bases sitting between them. Germline CDR1 and CDR2: ENHRY and SYGVKD. CDR3 protein: CAISGGRDEQYV. CDR3 DNA: TGTGCCATCAGTGGGGGACGGGACGAGCAGTACGTC.

V gene TRBV2 combines with J gene TRBJ2-2; the D is unclear. The CDR3 has 14 amino acids. Germline V lookup: CDR1 SNHLY, CDR2 FYNNEI. V was trimmed by 5 bases and J by 6 bases, leaving 13 bases between them. CDR3: CASSLRFLSGELFF. For the CDR3, the DNA is TGTGCCAGCAGTCTGAGGTTCCTATCCGGGGAGCTGTTTTTT. Full variable domain (rest looked up from reference TRBV2 and TRBJ2-2): EPEVTQTPSHQVTQMGQEVILRCVPISNHLYFYWYRQILGQKVEFLVSFYNNEISEKSEIFDDQFSVERPDGSNFTLKIRSTKLEDSAMYFCASSLRFLSGELFFGEGSRLTVL.

The sample holds many counts of this clonotype. The J gene is TRBJ2-1, the V gene TRBV11-3; D uncertain. V was pared by 5 bases and J by 7 bases, with 12 bases between. In germline, CDR1 is SGHNT, CDR2 YENEEA. The CDR3 length is 13 residues. DNA for the CDR3: TGTGCCAGCAGCACGTACCTGGGGAATGAGCAGTTCTTC. Translation: CASSTYLGNEQFF.

This rearrangement joins TRBV7-9 to TRBJ1-6; 7 bases fit TRBD1. Germline values: CDR1 SEHNR, CDR2 FQNEAQ (reference sequence). The J segment lost 10 bases and the V segment lost 11 bases, leaving 14 bases of the junction unmatched. The CDR3 covers 14 residues. CDR3 loop: CALKEAGGRSPLHF. The CDR3 coding sequence is TGTGCCCTTAAGGAGGCAGGGGGAAGGTCACCCCTCCACTTT.

Worth noting for this clonotype: A much bigger clone sits one base away, suggesting this may be a read error. V usage is TRBV7-6 and J usage is TRBJ2-5, with unresolved D. The DNA matches TRBJ2-1 better at its end, which makes the J call doubtful. Germline CDR1 and CDR2: SGHVS and FNYEAQ. This CDR3 contains 15 residues. CDR3: CASSLVDSREETQFF. CDR3 coding DNA: TGTGCCAGCAGCTTAGTGGATAGTAGGGAAGAGACCCAGTTCTTC.

This clonotype came up a few times. The J gene is TRBJ1-2, the V gene TRBV7-9, with D possibly being TRBD1 (5 bases). The ends were cut back, 3 bases at V and 2 bases at J, with 10 bases in the middle. The CDR3 runs to 14 residues. Germline V gene data show CDR1 as SEHNR and CDR2 as FQNEAQ (reference sequence). CDR3 region: CASSFEGKNYGYTF. As DNA, the CDR3 is TGTGCCAGCAGCTTTGAGGGGAAGAACTATGGCTACACCTTC.

The rearrangement uses TRBV2 and TRBJ2-1; D unclear. The germline V gene has CDR1 SNHLY and CDR2 FYNNEI. Trimming shortened V by 6 bases and J by 8 bases, and 20 bases separated the two germline ends. The CDR3 length is 15 residues. The CDR3 DNA reads TGTGCCAGCAGGGCGCCCGTTGGGCGCGGCGATGAGCAGTTCTTC. Encoded protein: CASRAPVGRGDEQFF. Combining the CDR3 with reference TRBV2 and TRBJ2-1 gives the whole variable domain EPEVTQTPSHQVTQMGQEVILRCVPISNHLYFYWYRQILGQKVEFLVSFYNNEISEKSEIFDDQFSVERPDGSNFTLKIRSTKLEDSAMYFCASRAPVGRGDEQFFGPGTRLTVL.

J is TRBJ2-1 and V is TRBV28, with D perhaps matching TRBD1 (5 bases). Trimming stripped 5 bases from V and 7 bases from J, with 15 bases between. CDR3 length equals 14 residues. In germline, CDR1 is MDHEN, CDR2 SYDVKM. This chain's CDR3 is CASSVQGARNEQFF. The CDR3 bases are TGTGCCAGCAGTGTGCAGGGTGCGAGGAATGAGCAGTTCTTC.

This clonotype has only a few counts. J is TRBJ1-2 and V is TRBV7-9, with D tentatively TRBD1 (6 bases). Germline assignment: CDR1 SEHNR and CDR2 FQNEAQ (reference sequence). The CDR3 covers 16 residues. V shed 3 bases and J shed 6 bases, with 20 bases lying between them. The CDR3 loop is CASSFPGGQGRDGYTF. The DNA of the CDR3 is TGTGCCAGCAGCTTCCCGGGGGGACAAGGCCGGGATGGCTACACCTTC.

The V and J genes are TRBV6-6 and TRBJ2-5; the D call may be TRBD1 or TRBD2 (6 bases each). Germline loops: CDR1 MNHNY, CDR2 SVGAGI (reference sequence). This CDR3 spans 15 amino acids. V dropped 0 bases and J dropped 2 bases, with 10 bases sitting between them. The CDR3 sequence: CASSYSPGAQETQYF. CDR3 DNA: TGTGCCAGCAGTTACTCCCCGGGGGCTCAAGAGACCCAGTACTTC.

This clonotype has a handful of counts. The CDR3 loop reads CASSFRQLEAFF. DNA of the CDR3: TGTGCCAGCAGCTTTAGACAACTTGAAGCTTTCTTT. This chain connects TRBV7-9 to TRBJ1-1; unclear D gene. In germline, CDR1 is SEHNR, CDR2 FQNEAQ (reference sequence). This CDR3 is 12 amino acids long. The V end lost 3 bases, the J end lost 7 bases, and 9 bases lay between the germline ends. Using reference TRBV7-9 and TRBJ1-1 for the parts outside the CDR3, the full variable domain is DTGVSQNPRHKITKRGQNVTFRCDPISEHNRLYWYRQTLGQGPEFLTYFQNEAQLEKSRLLSDRFSAERPKGSFSTLEIQRTEQGDSAMYLCASSFRQLEAFFGQGTRLTVV.